Following are 14 T cell receptor beta chains from one sample sequenced in a study of technical replicates of blood from a handful of donors. The repertoire was sequenced with immunoSEQ multiplex PCR; TCRdb's copy has only in-frame clones and lacks some. The repertoire holds tens of thousands of clones, with approximately 94% as singletons. Specimen: T cells isolated from PBMCs. All receptors derive from a human donor in good health.

V gene TRBV11-2 combines with J gene TRBJ2-7; possible D gene TRBD1, 5 bases. The CDR3 extends over 14 amino acids. The V and J ends lost 1 base and 2 bases respectively, with 9 bases between them. Looked up from germline, CDR1 is SGHAT and CDR2 is FQNNGV. The CDR3 sequence: CASSLGSGTYEQYF. CDR3 DNA sequence: TGTGCCAGCAGCTTAGGGTCAGGGACCTACGAGCAGTACTTC.

The J gene is TRBJ1-5, the V gene TRBV30, with D possibly being TRBD1 (5 bases). The CDR3 runs to 15 residues. The germline V and J ends were trimmed by 0 bases and 4 bases, with 13 bases remaining between them. Germline lookup yields CDR1 GTSNPN and CDR2 SVGIG (reference sequence). The CDR3 loop is CAWSVSGGFNQPQHF. The CDR3 DNA is TGTGCCTGGAGTGTATCGGGGGGTTTTAATCAGCCCCAGCATTTT.

This chain uses TRBV6-5 with TRBJ2-1; TRBD2 agrees at 13 bases. Per germline, CDR1 MNHEY and CDR2 SVGAGI. The CDR3 is 16 residues long. The ends lost 2 bases at V and 6 bases at J; junction bases unmatched: 4. The CDR3: CASSYGLAGDGNEQFF. DNA for the CDR3: TGTGCCAGCAGTTACGGACTAGCGGGAGACGGCAATGAGCAGTTCTTC.

J is TRBJ1-1 and V is TRBV5-1; weak D call: TRBD1 (5 bases). The CDR3 contains 13 residues. With 5 bases removed from V and 0 bases from J, the gap between germline ends came to 8 bases. Looked up from germline, CDR1 is SGHRS and CDR2 is YFSETQ. The CDR3 protein is CASSGHVNTEAFF. In nucleotides, the CDR3 is TGCGCCAGCAGTGGACATGTGAACACTGAAGCTTTCTTT.

The V gene is TRBV19, the J gene TRBJ2-5; D is possibly TRBD2 (5 bases). Germline CDR1 and CDR2: LNHDA and SQIVND (reference sequence). The CDR3 runs 13 residues. Between the trimmed V and J ends, which lost 3 bases and 4 bases, there was a span of 9 bases. The CDR3: CASSIHRGETQYF. The DNA for the CDR3 is TGTGCCAGTAGTATTCATCGGGGAGAGACCCAGTACTTC. Based on the CDR3 plus reference TRBV19 and TRBJ2-5, the full variable domain is DGGITQSPKYLFRKEGQNVTLSCEQNLNHDAMYWYRQDPGQGLRLIYYSQIVNDFQKGDIAEGYSVSREKKESFPLTVTSAQKNPTAFYLCASSIHRGETQYFGPGTRLLVL.

The V call is TRBV9, the J call TRBJ2-1; maybe TRBD2 (6 bases). CDR1 and CDR2 from the germline V gene are SGDLS and YYNGEE. This CDR3 is 15 amino acids long. V was cut by 2 bases and J by 2 bases, with 11 bases left in between. This CDR3 is CASSVEDYAYNEQFF. CDR3 coding DNA: TGTGCCAGCAGCGTGGAGGACTATGCCTACAATGAGCAGTTCTTC.

The chain recombines TRBV29-1 with TRBJ2-7; D is unresolved. The CDR3 totals 13 residues. Germline values: CDR1 SQVTM, CDR2 ANQGSEA. Trimming left V 4 bases short and J 2 bases short, with 12 bases between. CDR3 protein: CSVVTVRTYEQYF. For the CDR3, the DNA is TGCAGCGTTGTCACAGTGCGAACCTACGAGCAGTACTTC.

The chain is built from TRBV4-3 and TRBJ1-1; D gene ambiguous. Trimming removed 0 bases at V and 0 bases at J, with 5 bases between. The CDR3 covers 14 residues. Germline V lookup: CDR1 LGHNA, CDR2 YSLEER. DNA of the CDR3: TGCGCCAGCAGCCAAGATCCAGTGAACACTGAAGCTTTCTTT. Protein product: CASSQDPVNTEAFF.

J is TRBJ1-4 and V is TRBV9, with 7 bases lining up with TRBD1. CDR1 and CDR2 (germline): SGDLS, YYNGEE. CDR3 length: 16 amino acids. V lost 1 base and J lost 0; bases outside the gene matches: 3. Here the CDR3 reads CASSVQGDATNEKLFF. The CDR3 bases are TGTGCCAGCAGCGTACAGGGGGATGCAACTAATGAAAAACTGTTTTTT.

The V call is TRBV5-8, the J call TRBJ1-1; 7 bases agree with TRBD1. CDR3 length: 17 residues. The V gene end was trimmed by 1 base and the J gene end by 5 bases; junction bases not matched to a gene: 14. From germline, CDR1 is SGHTS and CDR2 YDEGEE. CDR3 in amino acids: CASSLPWFTGAVTEAFF. CDR3 nucleotide sequence: TGTGCCAGCAGCTTGCCATGGTTTACAGGGGCTGTGACTGAAGCTTTCTTT.

The chain has TRBV29-1 and TRBJ2-5; 7 positions match TRBD1. Germline lookup yields CDR1 SQVTM and CDR2 ANQGSEA. The CDR3 totals 14 residues. V dropped 2 bases and J dropped 5; count of bases not matched to a gene: 8. In DNA, the CDR3 is TGCAGCGTTGAACCGACAGGGATTATGGAGACCCAGTACTTC. As protein: CSVEPTGIMETQYF. The full variable domain, rest sourced from reference TRBV29-1 and TRBJ2-5, is SAVISQKPSRDICQRGTSLTIQCQVDSQVTMMFWYRQQPGQSLTLIATANQGSEATYESGFVIDKFPISRPNLTFSTLTVSNMSPEDSSIYLCSVEPTGIMETQYFGPGTRLLVL.

This clone was detected only a few times. The rearrangement uses TRBV5-1 and TRBJ1-1, with D unresolved. Germline CDR1 and CDR2: SGHRS and YFSETQ. This CDR3 has 11 residues. Trimming took 7 bases from V and 3 from J, leaving 7 bases between them. The CDR3: CASSDYTEAFF. The DNA for the CDR3 is TGCGCCAGCTCTGACTACACTGAAGCTTTCTTT. The complete variable domain, with remaining parts taken from reference TRBV5-1 and TRBJ1-1, reads KAGVTQTPRYLIKTRGQQVTLSCSPISGHRSVSWYQQTPGQGLQFLFEYFSETQRNKGNFPGRFSGRQFSNSRSEMNVSTLELGDSALYLCASSDYTEAFFGQGTRLTVV.

The J gene is TRBJ2-3, the V gene TRBV29-1; 12 bases align to TRBD2. Unmatched junction bases numbered 15, after V lost 4 bases and J lost 1 base. Germline assignment: CDR1 SQVTM and CDR2 ANQGSEA. The CDR3 runs 19 residues. The DNA for the CDR3 is TGCAGCGTTGGGGGGGCTAGCGGGAGGGTCCCACTCCGCACAGATACGCAGTATTTT. Its translation: CSVGGASGRVPLRTDTQYF.

This sequence joins TRBV7-8 and TRBJ2-2, with TRBD1 identical over 7 bases. J gave up 1 base and V 6 bases, and 8 bases lay outside the gene matches. This CDR3 region has 16 residues. Per germline, CDR1 SGHVS and CDR2 FQNEAQ. The CDR3 loop is CASSPEGGLNTGELFF. The CDR3 nucleotides read TGTGCCAGCAGTCCGGAAGGGGGCTTGAACACCGGGGAGCTGTTTTTT.